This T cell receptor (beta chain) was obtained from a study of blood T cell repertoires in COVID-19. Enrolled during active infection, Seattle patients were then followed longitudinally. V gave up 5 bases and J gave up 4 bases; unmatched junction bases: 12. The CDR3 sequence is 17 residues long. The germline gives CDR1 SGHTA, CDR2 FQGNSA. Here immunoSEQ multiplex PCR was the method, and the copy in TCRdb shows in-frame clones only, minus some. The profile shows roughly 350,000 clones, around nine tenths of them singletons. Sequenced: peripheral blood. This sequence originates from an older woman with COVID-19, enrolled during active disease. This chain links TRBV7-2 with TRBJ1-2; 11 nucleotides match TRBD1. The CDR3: CASSPSSGTGGAYGYTF. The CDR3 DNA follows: TGTGCCAGCAGCCCATCGTCCGGGACAGGGGGGGCCTATGGCTACACCTTC.